This T cell receptor beta chain was obtained from a study of shared clonotypes between healthy human individuals. Study-wide findings and caveats: In contrast to clonotypes shared by all four donors, non-shared clonotypes had lower generation probabilities.

Sequenced by immunoSEQ multiplex PCR; TCRdb stores in-frame clones only, minus some. The sample lists about 2.4 million clones, over 85% occurring once. Remarks on this clone: Its antigen is currently unknown.

The germline V gene encodes CDR1 SGHNT and CDR2 YYREEE (reference sequence). The V segment lost 0 bases and the J segment 4 bases; nucleotides outside the gene matches: 13. This CDR3 is 19 amino acids long. The specimen was naive CD4+ T cells from PBMCs. The subset is: CD45RA+ positively selected. The source of this sequence is a man between 18 and 35 years old in good health. Some clones in this sample may be carry-over from other donors' samples. This chain uses TRBV5-4 with TRBJ2-1; 10 bases are a match to TRBD2. The CDR3 DNA reads as TGTGCCAGCAGCTTGGCCGGTCGCTCTAGAGCGGGAGGGTACAATGAGCAGTTCTTC. It encodes CASSLAGRSRAGGYNEQFF. Together with reference TRBV5-4 and TRBJ2-1, the CDR3 gives the full variable domain: ETGVTQSPTHLIKTRGQQVTLRCSSQSGHNTVSWYQQALGQGPQFIFQYYREEENGRGNFPPRFSGLQFPNYSSELNVNALELDDSALYLCASSLAGRSRAGGYNEQFFGPGTRLTVL.